One sample yielded the 8 T cell receptor beta chains listed below, sequenced in a study of blood T cell repertoires in COVID-19. Assay used: immunoSEQ multiplex PCR; TCRdb lists only in-frame clones, some missing. This repertoire shows approximately 70,000 clones, 65% to 85% found once; its top ten account for 51%. The sequenced sample was PBMCs or T cells enriched from blood (not recorded which). These TCRs come from a woman in her sixties or seventies who had been exposed to COVID-19.

This clone has at least ten counts. This sequence joins TRBV4-3 and TRBJ2-3; 9 bases line up with TRBD2. The CDR3 has 16 amino acids. With 1 base clipped from V and 9 bases from J, the junction kept 11 bases outside the gene matches. CDR1 is LGHNA and CDR2 is YSLEER in the germline V gene. The CDR3 DNA is TGCGCCAGCAGCCAAGGGGGGAGCGGGAGGTATGAGACGCAGTATTTT. Translating gives CASSQGGSGRYETQYF.

The J gene is TRBJ1-6, the V gene TRBV4-1; D is unresolved. This CDR3 is 12 amino acids long. Germline V gives CDR1 MGHRA, CDR2 YSYEKL. V was pared by 3 bases and J by 8 bases, with 5 bases between. CDR3 bases: TGCGCCAGCAGCCACAATCATTCACCCCTCCACTTT. Its protein product is CASSHNHSPLHF.

This rearrangement joins TRBV4-3 to TRBJ2-3; D call uncertain. Germline CDR1 is LGHNA and CDR2 is YSLEER. The CDR3 has 14 residues. The V gene lost 0 bases and the J gene lost 7 bases, with 11 bases spanning the gap. CDR3 protein: CASSQDLVSHTQYF. CDR3 coding DNA: TGCGCCAGCAGCCAAGATTTAGTCTCACATACGCAGTATTTT.

The chain recombines TRBV30 with TRBJ1-6; D is perhaps TRBD1 (6 bases). There are 13 residues in the CDR3. The germline V gene encodes CDR1 GTSNPN and CDR2 SVGIG (reference sequence). V gave up 4 bases and J gave up 6 bases, with 10 bases separating them. The CDR3 reads CAWTGDANSPLHF. The CDR3 DNA reads as TGTGCCTGGACAGGGGACGCTAATTCACCCCTCCACTTT. The variable domain in full, with the rest retrieved from reference TRBV30 and TRBJ1-6, is SQTIHQWPATLVQPVGSPLSLECTVEGTSNPNLYWYRQAAGRGLQLLFYSVGIGQISSEVPQNLSASRPQDRQFILSSKKLLLSDSGFYLCAWTGDANSPLHFGNGTRLTVT.

This chain uses TRBV4-3 with TRBJ2-5, with D unclear. This CDR3 is 14 amino acids long. Germline assignment: CDR1 LGHNA and CDR2 YSLEER. V was cut by 2 bases and J by 4 bases, with 11 bases left in between. Written as DNA, the CDR3 is TGCGCCAGCAGCCAACGATTTCCCGGAGAGACCCAGTACTTC. Protein: CASSQRFPGETQYF.

This clone was detected ten times or more. The chain recombines TRBV25-1 with TRBJ2-2; tentatively, D is TRBD2 (5 bases). This CDR3 contains 17 residues. Germline-derived CDR1 and CDR2 are MGHDK and SYGVNS. V was pared by 2 bases and J by 3 bases, with 16 bases between. CDR3 sequence (DNA): TGTGCCAGCAGTGAAGGTAGAGGTCTAGCCGACACCGGGGAGCTGTTTTTT. This translates into CASSEGRGLADTGELFF.

This chain uses TRBV11-3 with TRBJ2-7; 7 positions match TRBD1. The CDR3 extends over 13 amino acids. CDR1 SGHNT and CDR2 YENEEA come from the germline V gene. V was pared by 5 bases and J by 2 bases, with 3 bases of the junction left unmatched. Here the CDR3 reads CASSVGQAYEQYF. The CDR3 DNA reads as TGTGCCAGCAGCGTAGGACAGGCCTACGAGCAGTACTTC.

This rearrangement joins TRBV5-1 to TRBJ2-3, with 7 bases aligning to TRBD1. The V and J ends lost 3 bases and 2 bases, in that order; junction bases with no gene match: 9. Germline V gene data show CDR1 as SGHRS and CDR2 as YFSETQ. The CDR3 spans 16 residues. The CDR3 nucleotides read TGCGCCAGCAGCTCGGCGGACAGGCAAACCACAGATACGCAGTATTTT. This encodes CASSSADRQTTDTQYF.